This T cell receptor (beta chain) originates from a study of shared clonotypes between healthy human individuals. The wider study: Plates per donor: three CD4 naive, three CD4 memory, two CD8 naive, one CD8 memory.

The naive CD8 population came from CD45RO-negative cells selected for CCR7, without terminally differentiated effector memory CD45RA+ cells. Concerning this clone: Its specificity is not known.

The assay used deep level. Generated by immunoSEQ multiplex PCR, the TCRdb table keeps only in-frame clones and is missing some. This repertoire shows 760,000 or so clones, around 96% found once; its top ten account for 0.2% to 0.25%. Points from the study as a whole: Sampling included only blood; tissue repertoires likely differ. Large depth notwithstanding, sorted-subset sequencing proved incomplete by rarefaction.

CDR1 is SGHTA and CDR2 is FQGNSA in the germline V gene. The CDR3 sequence is 13 residues long. V lost 5 bases and J 1 base, leaving 7 bases between the germline ends. The sequenced sample consisted of naive CD8+ T cells sorted from blood. The J gene is TRBJ2-3, the V gene TRBV7-2; D call uncertain. The source of this sequence is a man aged 25 to 45 in good health. CDR3 DNA: TGTGCCAGCAGCGATTACCGCACAGATACGCAGTATTTT. Amino acid sequence: CASSDYRTDTQYF.